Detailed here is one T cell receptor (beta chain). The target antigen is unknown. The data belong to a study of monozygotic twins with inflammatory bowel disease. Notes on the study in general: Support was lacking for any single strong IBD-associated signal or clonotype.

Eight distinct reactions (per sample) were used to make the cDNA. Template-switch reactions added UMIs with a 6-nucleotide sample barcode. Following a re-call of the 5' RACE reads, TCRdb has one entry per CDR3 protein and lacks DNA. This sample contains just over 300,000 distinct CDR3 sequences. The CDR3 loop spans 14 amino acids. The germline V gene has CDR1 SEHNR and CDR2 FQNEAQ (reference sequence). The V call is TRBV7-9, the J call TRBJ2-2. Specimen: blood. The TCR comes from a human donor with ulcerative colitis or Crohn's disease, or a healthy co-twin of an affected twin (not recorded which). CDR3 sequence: CASSPDIYTGELFF.